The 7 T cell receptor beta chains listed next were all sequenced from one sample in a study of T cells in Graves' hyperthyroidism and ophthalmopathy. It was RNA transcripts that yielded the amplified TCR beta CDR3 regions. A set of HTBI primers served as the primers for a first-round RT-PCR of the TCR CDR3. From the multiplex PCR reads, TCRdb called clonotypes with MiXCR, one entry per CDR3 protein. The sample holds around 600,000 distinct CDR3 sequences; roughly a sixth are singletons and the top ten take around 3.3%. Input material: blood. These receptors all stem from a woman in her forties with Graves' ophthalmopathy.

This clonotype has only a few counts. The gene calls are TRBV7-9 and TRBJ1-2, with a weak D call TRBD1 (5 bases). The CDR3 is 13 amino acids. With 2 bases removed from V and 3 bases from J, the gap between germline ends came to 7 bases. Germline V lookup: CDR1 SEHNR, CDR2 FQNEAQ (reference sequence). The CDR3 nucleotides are TGTGCCAGCAGCTTATTCAGGGACTATGGCTACACCTTC. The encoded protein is CASSLFRDYGYTF.

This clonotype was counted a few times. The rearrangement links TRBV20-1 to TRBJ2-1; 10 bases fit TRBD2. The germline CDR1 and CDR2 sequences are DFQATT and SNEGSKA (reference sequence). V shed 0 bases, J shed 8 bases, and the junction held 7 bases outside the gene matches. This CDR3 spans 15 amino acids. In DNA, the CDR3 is TGCAGTGCTAGAGAAAGACTAGCGGGTTCCGATGAGCAGTTCTTC. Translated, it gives CSARERLAGSDEQFF.

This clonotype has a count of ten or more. CDR3 DNA: TGTGCCAGCAGTGAAGTGGGCTCGAGCTCCTACAATGAGCAGTTCTTC. Its protein product is CASSEVGSSSYNEQFF. The genes are TRBV2 and TRBJ2-1, with unresolved D. Trimming took 1 base from V and 0 from J, leaving 10 bases between them. Germline assignment: CDR1 SNHLY and CDR2 FYNNEI. The CDR3 is 16 residues long. The whole variable domain, filled in from reference TRBV2 and TRBJ2-1, reads EPEVTQTPSHQVTQMGQEVILRCVPISNHLYFYWYRQILGQKVEFLVSFYNNEISEKSEIFDDQFSVERPDGSNFTLKIRSTKLEDSAMYFCASSEVGSSSYNEQFFGPGTRLTVL.

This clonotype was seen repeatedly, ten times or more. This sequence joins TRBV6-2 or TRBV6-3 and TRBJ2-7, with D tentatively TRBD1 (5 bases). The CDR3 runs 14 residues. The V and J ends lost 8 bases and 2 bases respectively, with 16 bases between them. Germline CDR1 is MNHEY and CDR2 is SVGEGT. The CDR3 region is CASLKQGTPYEQYF. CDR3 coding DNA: TGTGCCAGCCTAAAGCAGGGTACTCCCTACGAGCAGTACTTC.

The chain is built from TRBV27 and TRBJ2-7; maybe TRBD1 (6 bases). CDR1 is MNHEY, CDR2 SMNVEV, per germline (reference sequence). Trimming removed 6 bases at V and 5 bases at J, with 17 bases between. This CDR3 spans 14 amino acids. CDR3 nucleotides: TGTGCCAGCAGCGCAGGGGCTCGGGGCAACGAGCAGTACTTC. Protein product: CASSAGARGNEQYF.

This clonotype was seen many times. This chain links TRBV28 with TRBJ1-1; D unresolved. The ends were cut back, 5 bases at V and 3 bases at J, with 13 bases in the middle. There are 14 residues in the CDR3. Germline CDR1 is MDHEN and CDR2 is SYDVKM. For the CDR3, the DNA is TGTGCCAGCAGTGTGGGGTTTTTGTACACTGAAGCTTTCTTT. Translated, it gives CASSVGFLYTEAFF. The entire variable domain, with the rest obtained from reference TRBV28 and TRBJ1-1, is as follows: DVKVTQSSRYLVKRTGEKVFLECVQDMDHENMFWYRQDPGLGLRLIYFSYDVKMKEKGDIPEGYSVSREKKERFSLILESASTNQTSMYLCASSVGFLYTEAFFGQGTRLTVV.

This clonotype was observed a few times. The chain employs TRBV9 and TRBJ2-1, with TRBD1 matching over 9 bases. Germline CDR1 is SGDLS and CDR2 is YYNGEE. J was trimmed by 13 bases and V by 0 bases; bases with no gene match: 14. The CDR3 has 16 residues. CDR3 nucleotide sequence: TGTGCCAGCAGCGTAGACCCGGGGACAGGGTTGGAGGGACAGTTCTTC. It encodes CASSVDPGTGLEGQFF.